One sample yielded the 25 T cell receptor beta chains listed below, sequenced in a study of human T cells and chemical hapten exposure. Time point described: patch test 1, 2 weeks after DPC sensitization. This sample's treatment: therapeutic diphenylcyclopropenone sensitization with weekly scalp DPC. TCRdb reprocessed the RACE reads with MiXCR, giving one entry per CDR3 protein. The sample holds some 380,000 distinct CDR3 sequences, more than 4.5% seen once. The sequences come from whole blood, collected in connection with sensitization to the hapten diphenylcyclopropenone (DPC). The receptors were sampled from a woman aged 45-59 years with alopecia areata. Some clones in this sample may be carry-over from other donors' samples.

The genes are TRBV29-1 and TRBJ2-3, with 8 bases aligning to TRBD2. Germline values: CDR1 SQVTM, CDR2 ANQGSEA. Losses at the gene ends were 5 bases for V and 3 bases for J; bases not matched to a gene: 7. The CDR3 extends over 14 amino acids. This CDR3 reads CSVTGGAGTDTQYF. CDR3 bases: TGCAGCGTTACGGGGGGGGCTGGTACAGATACGCAGTATTTT.

Turning to this clonotype: One end of the junction fails to match germline, which may point to a read error. The genes are TRBV7-2 and TRBJ2-7; 11 bases line up with TRBD2. The CDR3 has 14 amino acids. Germline CDR1 SGHTA, CDR2 FQGNSA. CDR3 sequence reads: CASSLEASGRPIIF. For the CDR3, the DNA is TGTGCCAGCAGCTTAGAGGCTAGCGGGAGGCCCATTATCTTC.

This clonotype was counted at least ten times. The gene calls are TRBV7-9 and TRBJ1-3; no definite D call. Germline assignment: CDR1 SEHNR and CDR2 FQNEAQ (reference sequence). The CDR3 sequence is 14 residues long. The germline V and J ends were trimmed by 5 bases and 0 bases, with 8 bases remaining between them. CDR3 in amino acids: CASSPYFSGNTIYF. CDR3 DNA sequence: TGTGCCAGCAGCCCCTACTTCTCTGGAAACACCATATATTTT. The variable domain in full, completed from reference TRBV7-9 and TRBJ1-3, reads DTGVSQNPRHKITKRGQNVTFRCDPISEHNRLYWYRQTLGQGPEFLTYFQNEAQLEKSRLLSDRFSAERPKGSFSTLEIQRTEQGDSAMYLCASSPYFSGNTIYFGEGSWLTVV.

This clonotype was found many times. V and J are TRBV7-2 and TRBJ2-7, with D hard to call. The germline V and J ends were trimmed by 0 bases and 6 bases, with 15 bases remaining between them. The germline V gene has CDR1 SGHTA and CDR2 FQGNSA. This CDR3 contains 15 residues. DNA for the CDR3: TGTGCCAGCAGCTTAGCGCTCGGGCCCGGCCCCGAGCAGTACTTC. This sequence encodes CASSLALGPGPEQYF.

This chain joins TRBV7-2 and TRBJ2-3; D unclear. The CDR3 contains 14 residues. Germline-derived CDR1 and CDR2 are SGHTA and FQGNSA. Between the trimmed V and J ends, which lost 1 base and 2 bases, there was a span of 7 bases. CDR3 in DNA: TGTGCCAGCAGCTTAGGGTTCCCCACAGATACGCAGTATTTT. As protein: CASSLGFPTDTQYF.

This clonotype has a count of ten or more. This rearrangement joins TRBV30 to TRBJ2-3; D call uncertain. Germline CDR1 is GTSNPN and CDR2 is SVGIG (reference sequence). CDR3 length: 16 residues. The germline V and J ends were trimmed by 2 bases and 1 base, with 16 bases remaining between them. CDR3 protein: CAWSSSRVGGTDTQYF. The DNA for the CDR3 is TGTGCCTGGAGTTCCTCAAGGGTAGGCGGCACAGATACGCAGTATTTT.

The table lists this clonotype with many counts. The chain links TRBV13 to TRBJ2-5, with D maybe TRBD2 (6 bases). With 5 bases removed from V and 2 bases from J, the gap between germline ends came to 18 bases. Per the germline V gene, CDR1 is PRHDT and CDR2 is FYEKMQ (reference sequence). The length of the CDR3 is 16 residues. CDR3 region: CASSRVPSEPQETQYF. The DNA for the CDR3 is TGTGCCAGCAGCCGAGTCCCTAGCGAGCCACAAGAGACCCAGTACTTC.

With regard to this clonotype: With a much larger clone just one base away, this may be a read error. J is TRBJ2-1 and V is TRBV10-1; 10 nucleotides align to TRBD2. The CDR3 totals 15 residues. Germline values: CDR1 WNHNN, CDR2 SYGVQD (reference sequence). This CDR3 is CAISPGTSVFNEQFF. CDR3 bases: TGCGCCATCAGTCCCGGGACTAGCGTTTTCAATGAGCAGTTCTTC.

This clonotype was counted ten times or more. The V and J genes are TRBV13 and TRBJ2-1; D is ambiguous. Between the trimmed V and J ends, which lost 3 bases and 7 bases, there was a span of 7 bases. Germline CDR1 PRHDT, CDR2 FYEKMQ (reference sequence). This CDR3 comprises 12 residues. The CDR3 here is CASSFGSNEQFF. CDR3 bases: TGTGCCAGCAGCTTCGGGTCGAATGAGCAGTTCTTC.

Ten or more counts support this clonotype. The chain links TRBV9 to TRBJ2-3; D unresolved. The CDR3 is 13 residues long. Germline-derived CDR1 and CDR2 are SGDLS and YYNGEE. V was pared by 0 bases and J by 4 bases, with 6 bases between. The CDR3 DNA reads TGTGCCAGCAGCGTAGGAGGTTCAGATACGCAGTATTTT. Translating it yields CASSVGGSDTQYF.

This clonotype was found many times. V gene TRBV20-1 combines with J gene TRBJ2-7; perhaps D is TRBD1 or TRBD2 (5 bases each). The CDR3 has 14 amino acids. V gave up 6 bases and J gave up 1 base, with 16 bases separating them. The V gene's germline CDR1 is DFQATT and CDR2 SNEGSKA (reference sequence). The CDR3 protein is CSARSREKSYEQYF. CDR3 nucleotides: TGCAGTGCCAGAAGCAGGGAGAAATCCTACGAGCAGTACTTC.

At least ten counts were recorded for this clonotype. The J gene is TRBJ1-4, the V gene TRBV20-1, with D tentatively TRBD1 (5 bases). There are 14 residues in the CDR3. V lost 6 bases to trimming and J lost 0 bases, with 11 bases between them. CDR1 is DFQATT and CDR2 is SNEGSKA in the germline V gene (reference sequence). This chain's CDR3 is CSAGTFATNEKLFF. The CDR3 DNA reads TGCAGTGCCGGGACGTTTGCAACTAATGAAAAACTGTTTTTT.

This clonotype was recorded many times. V is TRBV6-6 and J is TRBJ1-5; the D is unclear. There are 14 residues in the CDR3. Between the trimmed V and J ends, which lost 2 bases and 4 bases, there was a span of 9 bases. CDR1 and CDR2 (germline): MNHNY, SVGAGI (reference sequence). CDR3 protein: CASSYGSTNQPQHF. CDR3 nucleotide sequence: TGTGCCAGCAGTTACGGGTCCACTAATCAGCCCCAGCATTTT.

This chain uses TRBV20-1 with TRBJ2-1, with TRBD2 matching 12 bases. Germline V CDR1 and CDR2: DFQATT, SNEGSKA (reference sequence). J was trimmed by 0 bases and V by 6 bases; bases with no gene match: 12. The CDR3 totals 18 residues. Written as DNA, the CDR3 is TGCAGTGCCGCTCCGGCTAGCGGGAGGGGTAGCTCCTACAATGAGCAGTTCTTC. Encoded protein: CSAAPASGRGSSYNEQFF.

This clonotype was observed many times. The chain couples TRBV12-3 or TRBV12-4 to TRBJ2-1; 7 nucleotides line up with TRBD2. This CDR3 is built from 16 residues. The junction had 12 bases not matched to a gene; V was cut back by 7 bases and J by 3 bases. CDR3 DNA: TGTGCCAGCACCCTGAGAGGTCTAGCGGACTACAATGAGCAGTTCTTC. Its protein product is CASTLRGLADYNEQFF.

This clonotype was detected ten times or more. V is TRBV13 and J is TRBJ2-7; 16 bases map to TRBD2. Germline CDR1 and CDR2: PRHDT and FYEKMQ (reference sequence). V shed 4 bases, J shed 0 bases, and the junction held 9 bases outside the gene matches. CDR3 size: 19 residues. Here the CDR3 reads CASSSRGLAGGSSSYEQYF. As DNA, the CDR3 is TGTGCCAGCAGCTCCCGGGGACTAGCGGGGGGGAGCAGCTCCTACGAGCAGTACTTC.

CDR3 in amino acids: CSVESRERGYEQYF. The CDR3 DNA is TGCAGCGTCGAATCACGGGAGAGGGGCTACGAGCAGTACTTC. The chain employs TRBV29-1 and TRBJ2-7, with D perhaps matching TRBD2 (6 bases). The germline V gene encodes CDR1 SQVTM and CDR2 ANQGSEA. This CDR3 is built from 14 residues. Trimming removed 6 bases from V and 3 bases from J, with 18 bases in between.

This clonotype occurred a few times. V gene TRBV19 combines with J gene TRBJ1-1; 9 nucleotides align to TRBD1. With 4 bases clipped from V and 4 bases from J, the junction kept 7 bases outside the gene matches. From germline, CDR1 is LNHDA and CDR2 SQIVND (reference sequence). The CDR3 is made up of 15 amino acids. CDR3 sequence: CASSRGTGTGTEAFF. In DNA, the CDR3 is TGTGCCAGTAGTAGGGGGACAGGGACGGGCACTGAAGCTTTCTTT.

This clonotype came up many times. The rearrangement joins TRBV27 to TRBJ1-1; D may be TRBD1 (6 bases). CDR3 length: 13 residues. Per germline, CDR1 MNHEY and CDR2 SMNVEV (reference sequence). V lost 4 bases to trimming and J lost 7 bases, with 13 bases between them. CDR3 sequence reads: CASSSRQALEAFF. CDR3 bases: TGTGCCAGCAGTTCCAGACAGGCCCTTGAAGCTTTCTTT.

This clonotype came up many times. The chain recombines TRBV9 with TRBJ2-1; the D gene could be TRBD1 or TRBD2 (5 bases each). Germline assignment: CDR1 SGDLS and CDR2 YYNGEE. The CDR3 contains 15 residues. Trimming shortened V by 4 bases and J by 9 bases, and 20 bases separated the two germline ends. This CDR3 is CASSPPGTPKGEQFF. Written as DNA, the CDR3 is TGTGCCAGCAGCCCCCCCGGGACCCCTAAGGGTGAGCAGTTCTTC.

V and J are TRBV20-1 and TRBJ2-7; D may correspond to TRBD1 or TRBD2 (5 bases each). V was cut by 3 bases and J by 0 bases, with 9 bases left in between. From germline, CDR1 is DFQATT and CDR2 SNEGSKA (reference sequence). This CDR3 is 13 amino acids long. CDR3 region: CSARGDASYEQYF. CDR3 sequence (DNA): TGCAGTGCTAGGGGGGACGCCTCCTACGAGCAGTACTTC.

The V gene is TRBV5-5, the J gene TRBJ2-3, with 11 bases aligning to TRBD2. The CDR3 contains 15 residues. Germline-derived CDR1 and CDR2 are SGHKS and YYEKEE (reference sequence). The V gene end was trimmed by 4 bases and the J gene end by 4 bases; junction bases not matched to a gene: 5. The CDR3 coding sequence is TGTGCCAGCAGCCCACTAGCGGGGGCTCCAGATACGCAGTATTTT. Its translation: CASSPLAGAPDTQYF.

The rearrangement joins TRBV27 to TRBJ1-2; 7 nucleotides line up with TRBD1. CDR1 and CDR2 (germline): MNHEY, SMNVEV (reference sequence). There are 15 residues in the CDR3. Germline trimming cut 0 bases from V and 4 bases from J; bases unmatched to any gene: 5. The CDR3 loop is CASSLSAGGIYGYTF. As DNA, the CDR3 is TGTGCCAGCAGTTTATCGGCAGGGGGTATCTATGGCTACACCTTC.

Ten or more counts support this clonotype. The chain uses TRBV16 and TRBJ1-2; unclear D gene. Trimming took 0 bases from V and 7 from J, leaving 12 bases between them. This CDR3 spans 14 amino acids. Germline V CDR1 and CDR2: KGHSY, FQNENV. CDR3 protein: CASSQSRGQGGYTF. The CDR3 DNA sequence: TGTGCCAGCAGCCAATCGCGAGGGCAAGGTGGCTACACCTTC.

This clonotype was recorded at least ten times. V usage is TRBV5-1 and J usage is TRBJ1-2, with D unresolved. V gave up 0 bases and J gave up 3 bases, with 3 bases separating them. CDR1 and CDR2 (germline): SGHRS, YFSETQ. This CDR3 region has 12 residues. The DNA of the CDR3 is TGCGCCAGCAGCTTGGAAGACTATGGCTACACCTTC. Encoded protein: CASSLEDYGYTF.